Included here is one T cell receptor beta chain sequence, with context. Method: immunoSEQ multiplex PCR; TCRdb's copy keeps in-frame clones and lacks some. The table shows roughly 410,000 clones, with over 75% occurring only once. This record comes from a study of blood T cell repertoires in COVID-19. V lost 7 bases to trimming and J lost 0 bases, with 16 bases between them. The CDR3 runs 15 residues. The V gene's germline CDR1 is SNHLY and CDR2 FYNNEI. Seattle participants joined during active infection and were tracked over time. The source is a woman in her thirties or forties with COVID-19, enrolled during active disease. This chain links TRBV2 with TRBJ2-7; no firm D call. Sample: peripheral blood. CDR3 loop: CASTINQAVSYEQYF. Here the CDR3 DNA reads TGTGCCAGCACCATAAATCAGGCTGTCTCCTACGAGCAGTACTTC. Variable domain in full (rest from reference TRBV2 and TRBJ2-7): EPEVTQTPSHQVTQMGQEVILRCVPISNHLYFYWYRQILGQKVEFLVSFYNNEISEKSEIFDDQFSVERPDGSNFTLKIRSTKLEDSAMYFCASTINQAVSYEQYFGPGTRLTVT.